A selection of T cell receptor beta chains follows, all from one sample in a study of CD8+CD57+ T cells in acquired aplastic anemia. TCRdb recomputed calls from the reads with MiXCR, one row per CDR3 protein. The sample holds roughly 50,000 distinct CDR3 sequences; about two thirds are singletons and the top ten take around 31%. Sequences were obtained from sorted CD4+, CD8+, or CD8+CD57+ T cells (not recorded which) from PBMCs. The origin of the receptors is a human donor in good health, serving as a control. CDR3s include the opening cysteine and the closing phenylalanine or tryptophan. The order of the fields is V gene, J gene, CDR3 protein.

V: TRBV24-1
J: TRBJ2-1
CDR3: CATSRGVSGGASNEQFF

V: TRBV19
J: TRBJ1-5
CDR3: CASNDRTNQPQHF

V: TRBV4-1
J: TRBJ2-1
CDR3: CASSQGPLAGASYNEQFF

V: TRBV9
J: TRBJ1-1
CDR3: CASSPRWDVNTEAFF

V: TRBV19
J: TRBJ1-4
CDR3: CASSSRDEKLFF

V: TRBV13
J: TRBJ1-2
CDR3: CASSPPGGLGGYTF

V: TRBV2
J: TRBJ1-2
CDR3: CASKSRGRDGYTF

V: TRBV20-1
J: TRBJ2-5
CDR3: CSARKYQETQYF

V: TRBV7-3
J: TRBJ2-2
CDR3: CASSSAGGF

V: TRBV20-1
J: TRBJ2-2
CDR3: CSAREGRDTGELFF

V: TRBV4-1
J: TRBJ2-4
CDR3: CASSQQTGGNIQYF

V: TRBV5-6
J: TRBJ2-1
CDR3: CASSLTSGYNEQFF

V: TRBV2
J: TRBJ1-2
CDR3: CASSSLEGNYGYTF

V: TRBV10-3
J: TRBJ2-1
CDR3: CAISVEGNEQFF

V: TRBV25-1
J: TRBJ2-1
CDR3: CASSQELYNEQFF

V: TRBV25-1
J: TRBJ1-4
CDR3: CASSELPGQGMSKLFF

V: TRBV7-2
J: TRBJ2-7
CDR3: CASSLQGTYEQYF

V: TRBV15
J: TRBJ2-5
CDR3: CATSRDRVSETQYF

V: TRBV14
J: TRBJ1-4
CDR3: CASSQDGDPFEKLFF

V: TRBV11-1
J: TRBJ2-1
CDR3: CASSLADGNEQFF

V: TRBV7-9
J: TRBJ2-7
CDR3: CASSSRLAGDEQYF

V: TRBV10-3
J: TRBJ2-7
CDR3: CAISEPNRDREYEQYF

V: TRBV2
J: TRBJ1-2
CDR3: CASSEAPAVENGYTF